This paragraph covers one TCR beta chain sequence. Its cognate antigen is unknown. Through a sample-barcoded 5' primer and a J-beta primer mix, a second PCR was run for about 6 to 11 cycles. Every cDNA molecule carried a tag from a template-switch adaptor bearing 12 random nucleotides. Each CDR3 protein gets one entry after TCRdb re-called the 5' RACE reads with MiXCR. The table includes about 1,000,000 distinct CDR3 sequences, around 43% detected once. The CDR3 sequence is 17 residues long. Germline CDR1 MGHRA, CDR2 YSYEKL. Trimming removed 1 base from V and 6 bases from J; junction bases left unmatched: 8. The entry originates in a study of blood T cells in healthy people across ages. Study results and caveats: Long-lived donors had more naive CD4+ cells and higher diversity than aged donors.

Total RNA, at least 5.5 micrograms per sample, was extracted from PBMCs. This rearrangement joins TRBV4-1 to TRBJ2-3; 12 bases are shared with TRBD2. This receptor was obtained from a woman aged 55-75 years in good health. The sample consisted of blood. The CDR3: CASSQVPSGRAVDTQYF. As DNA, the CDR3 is TGCGCCAGCAGCCAAGTTCCTAGCGGGAGGGCCGTCGATACGCAGTATTTT.